A selection of T cell receptor beta chains follows, all from one sample in a study of T cell responses to AZD1222 COVID-19 vaccine. Libraries were prepared by immunoSEQ multiplex PCR; TCRdb keeps only in-frame clonotypes and omits some of them. Here the sample spans roughly 100,000 clones, around 82% being singletons. The specimen was peripheral blood, collected on day 0 of AZD1222 vaccination. These receptors were obtained from an adult in good health. The CDR3 runs from the conserved cysteine through the conserved F or W. Fields, in order: clone size, D gene, J gene, V gene, CDR3 DNA, CDR3 protein. D genes are given only for firm matches. Expanded clones are given a class, and other clones once, few, many or no size at all.

>.|TRBD1|TRBJ1-6|TRBV27
TGTGCCAGCAGTTTATCGGGCAGGGGGCATCCACCCCTCCACTTT
CASSLSGRGHPPLHF
>.|.|TRBJ1-6|TRBV7-2
TGTGCCAGCAGCTTAACACAGAGAAATTCACCCCTCCACTTT
CASSLTQRNSPLHF
>.|TRBD1|TRBJ1-5|TRBV28
TGTGCCAGCAGTTTCAGGGGGACAGTTTTTAGCAATCAGCCCCAGCATTTT
CASSFRGTVFSNQPQHF
>.|.|TRBJ1-2|TRBV6-5
TGTGCCAGCAGTTACTCCTCGGGACTGAAAAGCGGCTACACCTTC
CASSYSSGLKSGYTF
>.|TRBD1|TRBJ1-4|TRBV5-1
TGCGCCAGCAGAACCAGGGACAGGAGCGAAAAACTGTTTTTT
CASRTRDRSEKLFF
>medium-sized|.|TRBJ1-2|TRBV28
TGTGCCAGCAGTTCCGCCGAGGCGCAGTCAGGGGGCTACACCTTC
CASSSAEAQSGGYTF
>.|TRBD2|TRBJ2-5|TRBV18
TGTGCCAGCTCACCAGGACTAGCGGAGACCCAGTACTTC
CASSPGLAETQYF
>once|.|TRBJ1-3|TRBV4-2
TGTGCCAGCAGCCAAGATCGAATGGACTGGAGGAACTCTGGAAACACCATATATTTT
CASSQDRMDWRNSGNTIYF
>.|.|TRBJ2-7|TRBV21-1
TGTGCCAGCAGCAAAGTAGGACAGGGGGAAGAGCAGTACTTC
CASSKVGQGEEQYF
>.|.|TRBJ1-1|TRBV19
TGTGCCAGCAGCGACGAATTGAACACTGAAGCTTTCTTT
CASSDELNTEAFF
>.|TRBD1|TRBJ2-2|TRBV2
TGTGCCAGCAGTTACAGGGGAACCGGGGAGCTGTTTTTT
CASSYRGTGELFF
>.|.|TRBJ1-2|TRBV9
TGTGCCAGCAGCGTAGAAGGCTTAACAGGGCGAGATGGCTACACCTTC
CASSVEGLTGRDGYTF
>once|.|TRBJ1-4|TRBV7-6
TGTGCCAGCAGCCTACCTTCGCAATCCACTAATGAAAAACTGTTTTTT
CASSLPSQSTNEKLFF
>.|TRBD1|TRBJ1-2|TRBV19
TGTGCCAGTAGAGGGACAGGGTCTCTTAACTATGGCTACACCTTC
CASRGTGSLNYGYTF
>.|.|TRBJ2-7|TRBV4-3
TGCGCCAGCAGCCAGTTGGTAGCCTACGAGCAGTACTTC
CASSQLVAYEQYF
>.|TRBD2|TRBJ2-5|TRBV27
TGTGCCAGCAGTTTATTCGGGACTAGACTGGAGACCCAGTACTTC
CASSLFGTRLETQYF
>once|.|TRBJ2-3|TRBV11-3
TGTGCCAGCACCAGGGACTTCACAGATACGCAGTATTTT
CASTRDFTDTQYF
>.|.|TRBJ2-1|TRBV29-1
TGCAGCGTTGGGGTACTAGCTCTGCTCTACAATGAGCAGTTCTTC
CSVGVLALLYNEQFF
>.|.|TRBJ1-1|TRBV10-3
TGTGCCATCAGTGAGGGGTTCGACGCTTTCTTT
CAISEGFDAFF
>.|TRBD1|TRBJ2-5|TRBV5-1
TGCGCCAGCAGCTTCGGGACAGGGGGGCAAGAGACCCAGTACTTC
CASSFGTGGQETQYF
>.|.|TRBJ2-3|TRBV10-2
TGCGCCAGCAGGACCTATCAAGGGTCGGATACGCAGTATTTT
CASRTYQGSDTQYF
>.|.|TRBJ1-1|TRBV9
TGTGCCAGCAGCGTAGACGCGGGGGCGATCCCGGCCGGAGCTTTCTTT
CASSVDAGAIPAGAFF
>.|.|TRBJ1-1|TRBV19
TGTGCCAGTAGTACAGGGTTAAGTACTGAAGCTTTCTTT
CASSTGLSTEAFF
>.|TRBD1|TRBJ1-4|TRBV5-1
TGCGCCAGCAGCTTGGAAGCGACAGGGGGTGAAAAACTGTTTTTT
CASSLEATGGEKLFF
>.|.|TRBJ2-1|TRBV5-1
TGCGCCAGCAGCGGAGGGACAGCCGTCTACAATGAGCAGTTCTTC
CASSGGTAVYNEQFF
>.|.|TRBJ1-4|TRBV28
TGTGCCAGCAGTTCGGGAAGTATCGGGGATGAAAAACTGTTTTTT
CASSSGSIGDEKLFF
>.|.|TRBJ2-1|TRBV2
TGTGCCAGCAGTGTCGAGCCCAATGAGCAGTTCTTC
CASSVEPNEQFF
>.|TRBD1|TRBJ1-4|TRBV28
TGTGCCAGTTATCCCCGGGACAGGGGGCGCCTAGGAGAAAAACTGTTTTTT
CASYPRDRGRLGEKLFF
>.|.|TRBJ1-1|TRBV6-2/TRBV6-3
TGTGCCAGCAGTCGCAACACTGAAGCTTTCTTT
CASSRNTEAFF
>.|TRBD1|TRBJ2-2|TRBV15
TGTGCCACCAGCAGAGATCCTATGAGACAGGGGATGGCTTTAGGGGAGCTGTTTTTT
CATSRDPMRQGMALGELFF
>.|.|TRBJ1-1|TRBV11-3
TGTGCCAGCAGCTTAAGGCCGCCGAACACTGAAGCTTTCTTT
CASSLRPPNTEAFF
>.|TRBD1|TRBJ1-2|TRBV28
TGTGCCACCGGGACAGAAGGGTATGGCTACACCTTC
CATGTEGYGYTF
>.|.|TRBJ1-1|TRBV5-5
TGTGCCAGCAGCTTTACTTCCGCGGTCATGAACACTGAAGCTTTCTTT
CASSFTSAVMNTEAFF
>.|.|TRBJ1-2|TRBV3-1/TRBV3-2
TGTGCCAGCAGCCGCGGTAGTCCCCCGTACACCTTC
CASSRGSPPYTF
>.|TRBD2|TRBJ2-1|TRBV27
TGTGCCAGCAGTTTATCGGCGGGAGGGCCCCATGAGCAGTTCTTC
CASSLSAGGPHEQFF
>.|.|TRBJ1-1|TRBV29-1
TGCAGCGTTATTTCGACAGGAGGAGTAAACACTGAAGCTTTCTTT
CSVISTGGVNTEAFF
>once|TRBD1|TRBJ1-1|TRBV10-3
TGTGCCATCAGCGACCAAACAGGGGATGAAGCTTTCTTT
CAISDQTGDEAFF
>.|.|TRBJ1-1|TRBV5-1
TGCGCCAGCAGTCTTAGGATAGACATGAACACTGAAGCTTTCTTT
CASSLRIDMNTEAFF
>.|.|TRBJ1-5|TRBV10-3
TGTGCCATCAAAGAAGGCAGCAATCAGCCCCAGCATTTT
CAIKEGSNQPQHF
>.|TRBD1|TRBJ2-7|TRBV7-9
TGTGCCAGCAGCTTAAAGTCGGGGACAGGGGGAAGTAGCGAGCAGTACTTC
CASSLKSGTGGSSEQYF
>.|.|TRBJ2-2|TRBV19
TGTGCCAGTAGTATAGCGGAAACGAACACCGGGGAGCTGTTTTTT
CASSIAETNTGELFF
>.|.|TRBJ1-3|TRBV5-6
TGTGCCAGCCGGGCACAGTACCACTCTGGAAACACCATATATTTT
CASRAQYHSGNTIYF
>.|TRBD2|TRBJ2-5|TRBV7-6
TGTGCCAGCAGCTTGGAAATGGGGACTACCCAAGAGACCCAGTACTTC
CASSLEMGTTQETQYF
>.|TRBD1|TRBJ1-2|TRBV11-3
TGTGCCAGCAGCTTATACCGCGGGACAGGGTTCGGCTACACCTTC
CASSLYRGTGFGYTF
>.|.|TRBJ2-7|TRBV7-8
TGTGCCAGCAGCTTAAACGCCGCTAGCGCCAGCTCCTACGAGCAGTACTTC
CASSLNAASASSYEQYF
>.|.|TRBJ2-7|TRBV28
TGTGCCAGCAGTCAGGGTTCGTACGAGCAGTACTTC
CASSQGSYEQYF